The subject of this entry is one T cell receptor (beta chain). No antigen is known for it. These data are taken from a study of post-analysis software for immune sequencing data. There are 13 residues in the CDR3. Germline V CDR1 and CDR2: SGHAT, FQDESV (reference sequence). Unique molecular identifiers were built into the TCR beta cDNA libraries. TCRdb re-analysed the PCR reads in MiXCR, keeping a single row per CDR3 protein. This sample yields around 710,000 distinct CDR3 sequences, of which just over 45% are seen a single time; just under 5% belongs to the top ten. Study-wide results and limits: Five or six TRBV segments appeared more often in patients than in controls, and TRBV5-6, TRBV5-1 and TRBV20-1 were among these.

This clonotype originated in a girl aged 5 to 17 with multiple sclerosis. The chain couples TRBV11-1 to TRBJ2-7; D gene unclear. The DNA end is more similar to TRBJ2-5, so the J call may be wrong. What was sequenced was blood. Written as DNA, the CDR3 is TGTGCCAGCAGTTCTGCGGACCGGGAGACCCAGTACTTC. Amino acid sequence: CASSSADRETQYF.